Listed below are T cell receptor beta chains from one sample, sequenced in a study of cytomegalovirus exposure and HLA in healthy donors. Clones were sequenced by immunoSEQ multiplex PCR, and TCRdb holds only the in-frame ones, with some missing. This table has 250,000 to 400,000 clones, approximately 91% appearing once. Sequencing was done on a sample of PBMCs. The receptor set was obtained from a man between 25 and 39 years old in good health and CMV-seronegative. Both conserved end residues are part of each CDR3. Fields, in order: CDR3 DNA, CDR3 protein, clone size, J gene, D gene, V gene. The D gene is left open where the match is weak. The listing skips clone size in some rows; elsewhere it reads once, few, many or a size class.

CDR3nt: TGTGCCAGCAGCTTAACCGGGATCTACGAGCAGTACTTC
CDR3aa: CASSLTGIYEQYF
abundance: NA
j_gene: TRBJ2-7
d_gene: NA
v_gene: TRBV11-2

CDR3nt: TGCAGCGTTGCCCGAACTGCCGGGACTTCTTCCTACGAGCAGTACTTC
CDR3aa: CSVARTAGTSSYEQYF
abundance: NA
j_gene: TRBJ2-7
d_gene: NA
v_gene: TRBV29-1

CDR3nt: TGTGCCACCAGCACCAATTTAGACGGGGAGCTGTTTTTT
CDR3aa: CATSTNLDGELFF
abundance: NA
j_gene: TRBJ2-2
d_gene: NA
v_gene: TRBV15

CDR3nt: TGCGCCAGCAGCTCCCTGACTAGCGGGGGACCGTACCAAGAGACCCAGTACTTC
CDR3aa: CASSSLTSGGPYQETQYF
abundance: NA
j_gene: TRBJ2-5
d_gene: TRBD2
v_gene: TRBV5-1

CDR3nt: TGCGCCAGCAGCTTGGCCGGAGGGACAGGGGTCTCACCCCTCCACTTT
CDR3aa: CASSLAGGTGVSPLHF
abundance: once
j_gene: TRBJ1-6
d_gene: TRBD1
v_gene: TRBV5-1

CDR3nt: TGTGCCAGCAGAACTAGCGGGGGGACCACAGATACGCAGTATTTT
CDR3aa: CASRTSGGTTDTQYF
abundance: NA
j_gene: TRBJ2-3
d_gene: TRBD2
v_gene: TRBV11-2

CDR3nt: TGCGCCAGCAGCCAAGTGGATCAGGGGAGTTCACCCCTCCACTTT
CDR3aa: CASSQVDQGSSPLHF
abundance: NA
j_gene: TRBJ1-6
d_gene: NA
v_gene: TRBV4-3

CDR3nt: TGTGCCAGCTCTCCCCCCGGTCCTCCTTATAGCAATCAGCCCCAGCATTTT
CDR3aa: CASSPPGPPYSNQPQHF
abundance: NA
j_gene: TRBJ1-5
d_gene: NA
v_gene: TRBV18

CDR3nt: TGCAGCGTGCAGACAGGGAACACTGAAGCTTTCTTT
CDR3aa: CSVQTGNTEAFF
abundance: NA
j_gene: TRBJ1-1
d_gene: NA
v_gene: TRBV29-1

CDR3nt: TGTGCCAGCTCACCACTTCTGATCAGTCCGGGACAGGCCCCCTACGAGCAGTACTTC
CDR3aa: CASSPLLISPGQAPYEQYF
abundance: NA
j_gene: TRBJ2-7
d_gene: TRBD1
v_gene: TRBV18

CDR3nt: TGCAGCGTTGAGGGAGTTAACACTGAAGCTTTCTTT
CDR3aa: CSVEGVNTEAFF
abundance: NA
j_gene: TRBJ1-1
d_gene: NA
v_gene: TRBV29-1

CDR3nt: TGCGCCAGCAGCTTGTTAGGGGGCGCCTATGGCTACACCTTC
CDR3aa: CASSLLGGAYGYTF
abundance: few
j_gene: TRBJ1-2
d_gene: TRBD1
v_gene: TRBV5-1

CDR3nt: TGTGCCAGCAGCTTGTGGCGGGGAGACACAGATACGCAGTATTTT
CDR3aa: CASSLWRGDTDTQYF
abundance: NA
j_gene: TRBJ2-3
d_gene: NA
v_gene: TRBV5-4

CDR3nt: TGTGCCAGCAGCTTGGAAGCGGACTACGAGCAGTACTTC
CDR3aa: CASSLEADYEQYF
abundance: NA
j_gene: TRBJ2-7
d_gene: NA
v_gene: TRBV5-5

CDR3nt: TGTGCCAGCAGCCCTGGGGGGGCTCGTAGGACCGGGGAGCTGTTTTTT
CDR3aa: CASSPGGARRTGELFF
abundance: NA
j_gene: TRBJ2-2
d_gene: NA
v_gene: TRBV11-2